This T cell receptor beta chain was recorded in a study of OX40 agonist ivuxolimab in advanced cancers. The table came from immunoSEQ multiplex PCR; TCRdb's copy has only in-frame clones and leaves some out. This table holds tens of thousands of clones, approximately 94% found once. The source was CD4+ or CD8+ T cells sorted from blood, collected in a trial of the OX40 agonist ivuxolimab. The clonotype was recovered from an adult with an advanced solid tumor such as melanoma, head and neck, liver or kidney cancer.

In nucleotides, the CDR3 is TGTGCCAGCAGCTTCGGCACAGATACGCAGTATTTT. Translated: CASSFGTDTQYF. This rearrangement joins TRBV7-2 to TRBJ2-3; D gene uncertain. V dropped 3 bases and J dropped 1 base, with 2 bases sitting between them. The CDR3 is made up of 12 amino acids. The germline CDR1 and CDR2 sequences are SGHTA and FQGNSA.